This T cell receptor (beta chain) was profiled in a study of shared clonotypes between healthy human individuals. As regards this clone: Other DNA variants within this sample encode the same CDR3.

Clones were read by immunoSEQ multiplex PCR, and TCRdb kept only the in-frame ones, dropping some. The sample yields 2 million to 2.5 million clones, 80% to 95% seen once. CDR1 and CDR2 (germline): SGHTA, FQGNSA. V trimming: 5 bases; J trimming: 2 bases; junction bases outside the gene matches: 8. The CDR3 has 15 residues. J is TRBJ2-7 and V is TRBV7-2; TRBD1 aligns across 8 bases. Specimen: naive CD4+ T cells from PBMCs. The subset was: CD45RA+ positively selected. The receptor comes from a young man in good health. Some clones in this sample may be carry-over from other donors' samples. The DNA for the CDR3 is TGTGCCAGCAGCCCCGGACAGGGCCGGGCCTACGAGCAGTACTTC. It yields the protein CASSPGQGRAYEQYF.